The text below deals with one T cell receptor beta chain. This clone was observed a handful of times. Its cognate antigen has yet to be identified. Base qualities are not recorded, but no much larger clone differs from it by a single base. At the junction V is shortened by 5 bases and J by 2 bases; bases outside the gene matches: 5. The germline V gene (reference sequence) yields PRHDT for CDR1 and FYEKMQ for CDR2. Measured from the cysteine to the phenylalanine, the CDR3 is 15 residues long. The kept DNA is CDR3 alone, 45 bases in frame from the first base. This entry belongs to a study of beta chain features in type 1 diabetes (dated by TCRdb to the late 2010s). Study-wide context: Patients and healthy donors did not differ in mean age, gender distribution, total cell number or subset yield. Across all samples, almost 110 million sorted cells were examined, and cell number per subset correlated strongly with RNA yield. The study compared the TCRB repertoires of sorted circulating CD4+ T cell subsets in recently diagnosed type 1 diabetes patients with those in matched healthy donors. Whereas all 30 or so donors provided naive and central memory subsets, regulatory and stem cell-like memory subsets were isolated from just 8 patients and about 8 healthy donors.

The full study reports these points: Because cDNA was sequenced instead of genomic DNA, highly expressing activated cells could be over-represented, though the groups showed no difference in activation or CD3 levels. Naive, central memory and regulatory TCRB repertoires appeared to be more similar among patients than among healthy donors. In all four CD4+ subsets, TCRB CDR3 length was moderately but significantly shorter in type 1 diabetes patients. Because the HLA sub-analyses included only small numbers of individuals, any influence of HLA type on TCRB rearrangement was left unresolved. Shorter templates might have been favored by PCR, but patient and control samples were amplified and corrected together, so both groups would have been affected equally by any skew. At VDJ recombination sites, type 1 diabetes patients had fewer insertions and more deleted nucleotides, which implies abnormalities in thymic rearrangement.

The High Capacity cDNA Reverse Transcription Kit was used to reverse transcribe all of the isolated RNA, meaning that expressed TCRB transcripts were what got sequenced. Deep immunoSEQ sequencing was performed on naive, central memory and regulatory T cell samples, with an average of roughly 4 million total reads per sample. Sorted cells were lysed in RLT buffer, and RNA was extracted using DNase-treated RNeasy Micro or Mini kits according to cell number. Each cell subset was processed separately to prevent cross-contamination, with patient and healthy donor samples processed together. The immunoSEQ multiplex PCR was used to amplify TCRB sequences from cDNA, generating 87-bp fragments that spanned the CDR3 region. Amplicons were sequenced on the Illumina HiSeq platform. In the source study's methods: Synthetic template baselines were used to correct PCR bias computationally, reads within Hamming distance 2 were collapsed together, and singletons that could not be merged were discarded. Reads were aligned against IMGT so that V, D and J genes, CDR3 length and insertions or deletions at six rearrangement sites could be assigned. Within each subset, clonotype counts were normalized to the number of sorted cells before true diversity and Gini coefficients were calculated with the tcR R package. The overlap coefficient, calculated on TCRB nucleotide sequences, was used to measure repertoire sharing. As a proxy for the pre-selection repertoire, out-of-frame TCRB sequences from naive cells were analyzed. TCRdb provides this immuneACCESS table in a form limited to in-frame rearrangements. Some clones are lacking; in checked studies, under half of them reflect an unresolved V gene, and why the rest are absent is not known. V, J and clone size reflect that table, while D and trimming were determined from the DNA. The sample table holds fewer than 350,000 clones, of which 14% to 15% were seen once. In total, the top ten clones hold about 0.014% of the sample.

Each donor gave one peripheral blood draw, averaging around 120 mL, which was collected into heparinised tubes. A BD FACSAria II was used to sort naive, central memory, regulatory and stem cell-like memory CD4+ T cells with a panel that included CD45RO, CCR7, CD25, CD127, CD95 and CD27. Purity was above 98% for every sorted population. PBMCs were separated immediately by Lymphoprep density gradient centrifugation and were stained directly, without being cultured. So that batch effects would be minimized, each experiment stained and sorted samples in pairs, pairing one healthy donor with one patient.

Input material: naive CD4+ T cells from blood. The intended sense of this specimen's cell subset or site label: true naive CD4+ T cells. This sequence was found in a man aged 18-30 years with type 1 diabetes. The V gene is TRBV13 and the J gene is TRBJ2-7; TRBD2 lines up with 11 middle nucleotides. The CDR3 region reads CASSPGTSGTYEQYF. The DNA is TGTGCCAGCAGCCCCGGGACTAGCGGAACCTACGAGCAGTACTTC.